The 5 T cell receptor beta chains listed next were all sequenced from one sample in a study of blood T cell repertoires in COVID-19. The table came from immunoSEQ multiplex PCR; TCRdb's copy has only in-frame clones and leaves some out. Among about 160,000 clones listed, about 85% were seen once. The sequencing input was PBMCs or T cells enriched from blood (not recorded which). Receptors were obtained from a woman aged 40 to 50 with acute COVID-19.

This clone ranks as medium-sized (0.01 to 0.1%). Within the sample, other DNA sequences also encode this same CDR3. The chain carries TRBV20-1 and TRBJ2-1; D is uncertain. Germline CDR1 reads DFQATT; CDR2 reads SNEGSKA (reference sequence). Between the trimmed V and J ends, which lost 3 bases and 5 bases, there was a span of 8 bases. There are 12 residues in the CDR3. The CDR3 DNA is TGCAGTGCTAGTTTAGTTGACAATGAGCAGTTCTTC. Its translation: CSASLVDNEQFF.

V gene TRBV14 combines with J gene TRBJ1-3, with a weak D call TRBD1 (5 bases). The CDR3 runs 15 residues. Trimming took off 2 bases at V and 0 bases at J, with 8 bases between the two ends. CDR1 is SGHDN, CDR2 FVKESK, per germline. CDR3 sequence reads: CASSQLRGSGNTIYF. For the CDR3, the DNA is TGTGCCAGCAGCCAACTAAGGGGCTCTGGAAACACCATATATTTT.

J is TRBJ2-4 and V is TRBV7-2, with 7 bases aligning to TRBD1. Unmatched junction bases numbered 7, after V lost 4 bases and J lost 7 bases. Germline V CDR1 and CDR2: SGHTA, FQGNSA. The CDR3 length is 14 residues. CDR3 protein: CASSSTTQGNIQYF. The CDR3 region has the DNA TGTGCCAGCAGCTCCACCACACAGGGGAACATTCAGTACTTC.

J is TRBJ2-2 and V is TRBV5-1; D possibly corresponds to TRBD1 (5 bases). The CDR3 loop spans 15 amino acids. Germline CDR1 is SGHRS and CDR2 is YFSETQ. With 1 base removed from V and 1 base from J, the gap between germline ends came to 8 bases. The CDR3 sequence is CASSLTGQNTGELFF. The CDR3 region has the DNA TGCGCCAGCAGCTTGACAGGCCAGAACACCGGGGAGCTGTTTTTT.

This chain uses TRBV7-9 with TRBJ2-3; TRBD1 matches at 11 bases. CDR1 and CDR2 (germline): SEHNR, FQNEAQ (reference sequence). CDR3 length equals 14 residues. V lost 5 bases, J lost 5 bases, and 3 bases stayed unmatched. The DNA for the CDR3 is TGTGCCAGCAGCCCGGGACAGGGGGTAGATACGCAGTATTTT. Translation gives CASSPGQGVDTQYF.